This TCR beta chain was sequenced in a study of T cells after yellow fever vaccination. Study results and caveats: Secondary responses were weaker yet peaked faster, day 5 versus 15.

Regarding this clonotype: The antigen remains undetermined.

Using its own MiXCR run on the 5' RACE reads, TCRdb lists one record per CDR3 protein. The data hold tens of thousands of distinct CDR3 sequences, with 7.5% to 9% observed a single time. This sequence originates from a man aged 30 to 39 who received the YFV17D yellow fever vaccine. Material: CD8+ T cells sorted from PBMCs, obtained on the day of the yellow fever booster vaccination.

CDR3 bases: TGTGCCAGCAGCGCCCCCGGGGAGGACTATGGCTACACCTTC. Translated, it gives CASSAPGEDYGYTF. The rearrangement links TRBV9 to TRBJ1-2; D is ambiguous. The length of the CDR3 is 14 residues. Germline lookup yields CDR1 SGDLS and CDR2 YYNGEE. Trimming removed 3 bases from V and 3 bases from J, with 12 bases in between.